This section outlines one TCR beta chain sequence together with its context. The data derive from a study of T cell changes during pregnancy in multiple sclerosis. Data came from immunoSEQ multiplex PCR; TCRdb stores just in-frame clones and leaves some out. In the table there are about 40,000 clones, approximately 90% of which are singletons. The germline V gene has CDR1 MGHDK and CDR2 SYGVNS. Unmatched junction bases numbered 7, after V lost 5 bases and J lost 5 bases. The CDR3 spans 14 residues. The chain employs TRBV25-1 and TRBJ1-2, with 8 nucleotides matching TRBD1. What was sequenced was PBMCs (not recorded whether the cells were cultured). The TCR comes from a female donor with multiple sclerosis, enrolled in a pregnancy study. The CDR3 sequence is CASSNDRGKYGYTF. The CDR3 coding sequence is TGTGCCAGCAGTAACGACAGGGGTAAGTATGGCTACACCTTC.